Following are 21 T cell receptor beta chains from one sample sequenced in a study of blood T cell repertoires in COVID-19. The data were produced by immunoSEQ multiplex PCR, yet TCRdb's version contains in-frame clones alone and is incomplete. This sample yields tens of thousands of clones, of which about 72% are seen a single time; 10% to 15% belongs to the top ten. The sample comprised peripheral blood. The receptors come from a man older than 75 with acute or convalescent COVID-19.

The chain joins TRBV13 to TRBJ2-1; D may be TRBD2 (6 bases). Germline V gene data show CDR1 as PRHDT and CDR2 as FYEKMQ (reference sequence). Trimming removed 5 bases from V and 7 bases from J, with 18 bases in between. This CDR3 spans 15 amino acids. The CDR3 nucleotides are TGTGCCAGCAGCGCTGCGACTAGAGGGAAAAATGAGCAGTTCTTC. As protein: CASSAATRGKNEQFF.

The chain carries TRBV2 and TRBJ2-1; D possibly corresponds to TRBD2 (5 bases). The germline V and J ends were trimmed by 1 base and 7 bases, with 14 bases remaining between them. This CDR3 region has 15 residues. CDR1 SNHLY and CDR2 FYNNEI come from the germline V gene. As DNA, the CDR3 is TGTGCCAGCAGTGAAGAGACTACGCCTAAGAATGAGCAGTTCTTC. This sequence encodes CASSEETTPKNEQFF.

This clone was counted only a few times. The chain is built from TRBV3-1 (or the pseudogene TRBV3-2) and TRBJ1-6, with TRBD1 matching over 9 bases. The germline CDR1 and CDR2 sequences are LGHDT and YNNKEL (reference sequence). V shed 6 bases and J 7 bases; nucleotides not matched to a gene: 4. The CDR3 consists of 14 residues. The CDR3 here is CASRGTGNNSPLHF. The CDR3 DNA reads TGTGCCAGCAGGGGGACAGGGAACAATTCACCCCTCCACTTT.

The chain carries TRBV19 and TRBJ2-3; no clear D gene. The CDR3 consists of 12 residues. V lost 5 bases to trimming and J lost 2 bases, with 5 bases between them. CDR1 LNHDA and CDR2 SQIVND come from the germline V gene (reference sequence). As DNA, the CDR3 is TGTGCCAGTAGTCCTAACACAGATACGCAGTATTTT. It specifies CASSPNTDTQYF.

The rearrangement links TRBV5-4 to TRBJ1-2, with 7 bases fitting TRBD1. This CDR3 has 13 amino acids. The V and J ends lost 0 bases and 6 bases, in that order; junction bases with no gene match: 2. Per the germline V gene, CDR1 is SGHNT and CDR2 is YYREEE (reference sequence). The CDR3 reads CASSLVGTDGYTF. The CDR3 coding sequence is TGTGCCAGCAGCTTGGTGGGGACAGATGGCTACACCTTC.

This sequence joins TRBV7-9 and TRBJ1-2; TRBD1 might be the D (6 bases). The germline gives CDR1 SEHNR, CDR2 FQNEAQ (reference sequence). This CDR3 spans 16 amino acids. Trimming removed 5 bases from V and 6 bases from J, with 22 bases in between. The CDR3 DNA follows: TGTGCCAGCAGCGACCTAGGGGGGGCGTATACTGATGGCTACACCTTC. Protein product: CASSDLGGAYTDGYTF.

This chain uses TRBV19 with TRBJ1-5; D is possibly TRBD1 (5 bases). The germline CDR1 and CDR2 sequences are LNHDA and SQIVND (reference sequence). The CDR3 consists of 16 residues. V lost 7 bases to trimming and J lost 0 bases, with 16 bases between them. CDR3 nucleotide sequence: TGTGCCAGTATCGACTTGGGGGGAGATAGCAATCAGCCCCAGCATTTT. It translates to CASIDLGGDSNQPQHF.

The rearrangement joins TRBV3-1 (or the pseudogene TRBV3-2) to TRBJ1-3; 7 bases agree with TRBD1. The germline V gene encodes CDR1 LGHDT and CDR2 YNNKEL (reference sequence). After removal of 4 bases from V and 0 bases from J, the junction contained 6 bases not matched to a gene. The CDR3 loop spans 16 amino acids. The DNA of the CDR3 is TGTGCCAGCAGCCCGACAGGGCTTAGCTCTGGAAACACCATATATTTT. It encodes CASSPTGLSSGNTIYF.

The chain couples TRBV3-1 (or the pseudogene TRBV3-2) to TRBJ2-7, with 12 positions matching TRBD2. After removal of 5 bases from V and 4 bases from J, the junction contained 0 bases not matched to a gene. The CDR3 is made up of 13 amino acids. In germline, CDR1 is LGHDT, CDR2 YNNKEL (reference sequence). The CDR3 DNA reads TGTGCCAGCAGCGGACTAGCGGGGTACGAGCAGTACTTC. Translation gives CASSGLAGYEQYF.

The DNA of the CDR3 is TGTGCCAGCAGCTTAGGGCGGGGGGCGAACACCGGGGAGCTGTTTTTT. Translated: CASSLGRGANTGELFF. The gene calls are TRBV7-2 and TRBJ2-2; 8 bases are shared with TRBD2. CDR3 length equals 16 residues. Germline V gives CDR1 SGHTA, CDR2 FQGNSA. With V trimmed by 1 base and J by 0 bases, 1 base remained unmatched. Looking up the rest from reference TRBV7-2 and TRBJ2-2 gives the full variable domain: GAGVSQSPSNKVTEKGKDVELRCDPISGHTALYWYRQSLGQGLEFLIYFQGNSAPDKSGLPSDRFSAERTGGSVSTLTIQRTQQEDSAVYLCASSLGRGANTGELFFGEGSRLTVL.

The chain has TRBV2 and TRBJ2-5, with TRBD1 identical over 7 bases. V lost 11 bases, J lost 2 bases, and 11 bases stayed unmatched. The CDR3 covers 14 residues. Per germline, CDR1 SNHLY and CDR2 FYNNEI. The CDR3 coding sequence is TGTGCCGGACCCAAGACAGGGAAGCAAGAGACCCAGTACTTC. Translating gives CAGPKTGKQETQYF.

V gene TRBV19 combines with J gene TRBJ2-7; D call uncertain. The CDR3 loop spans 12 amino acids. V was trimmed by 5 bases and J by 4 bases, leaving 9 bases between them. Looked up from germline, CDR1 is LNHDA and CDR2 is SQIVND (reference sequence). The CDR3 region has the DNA TGTGCCAGTAGTGGTGGGCTATACGAGCAGTACTTC. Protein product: CASSGGLYEQYF.

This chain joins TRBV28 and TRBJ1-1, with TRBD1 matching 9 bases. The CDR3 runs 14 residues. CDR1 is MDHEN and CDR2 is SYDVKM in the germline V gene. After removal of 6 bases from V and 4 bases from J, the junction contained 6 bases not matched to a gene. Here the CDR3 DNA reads TGTGCCAGCAGCAACAGGGGGCTTGGCACTGAAGCTTTCTTT. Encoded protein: CASSNRGLGTEAFF.

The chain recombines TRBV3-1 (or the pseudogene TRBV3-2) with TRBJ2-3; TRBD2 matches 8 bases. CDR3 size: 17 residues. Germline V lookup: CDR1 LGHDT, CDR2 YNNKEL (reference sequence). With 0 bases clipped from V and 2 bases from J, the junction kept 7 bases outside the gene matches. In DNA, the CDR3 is TGTGCCAGCAGCCAAGATACCGGGACTAGTGTCACAGATACGCAGTATTTT. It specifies CASSQDTGTSVTDTQYF.

CDR3 coding DNA: TGTGCCAGCAGCTTCAGGGGGGAGGACACTGAAGCTTTCTTT. Translated, it gives CASSFRGEDTEAFF. The chain combines TRBV5-6 with TRBJ1-1; 7 bases line up with TRBD1. The V segment lost 2 bases and the J segment 3 bases; nucleotides outside the gene matches: 4. The CDR3 consists of 14 residues. Germline lookup yields CDR1 SGHDT and CDR2 YYEEEE.

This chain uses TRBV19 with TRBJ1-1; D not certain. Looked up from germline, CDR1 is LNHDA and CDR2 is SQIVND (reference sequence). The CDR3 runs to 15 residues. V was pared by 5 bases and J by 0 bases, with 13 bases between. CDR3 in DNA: TGTGCCAGTAGTGTTCAAACAATAATGAACACTGAAGCTTTCTTT. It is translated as CASSVQTIMNTEAFF. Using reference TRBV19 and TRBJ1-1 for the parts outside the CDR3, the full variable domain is DGGITQSPKYLFRKEGQNVTLSCEQNLNHDAMYWYRQDPGQGLRLIYYSQIVNDFQKGDIAEGYSVSREKKESFPLTVTSAQKNPTAFYLCASSVQTIMNTEAFFGQGTRLTVV.

The CDR3 region is CASSQEEVNEQFF. The DNA for the CDR3 is TGTGCCAGCAGCCAAGAGGAGGTTAATGAGCAGTTCTTC. V and J are TRBV3-1 (or the pseudogene TRBV3-2) and TRBJ2-1, with D possibly being TRBD2 (5 bases). Deletions cut 0 bases from V and 7 bases from J, with 7 bases between. The CDR3 totals 13 residues. CDR1 and CDR2 (germline): LGHDT, YNNKEL (reference sequence).

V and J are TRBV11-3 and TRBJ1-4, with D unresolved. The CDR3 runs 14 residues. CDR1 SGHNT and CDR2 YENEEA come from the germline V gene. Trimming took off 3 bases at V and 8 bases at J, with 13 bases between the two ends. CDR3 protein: CASSFEGLGEKLFF. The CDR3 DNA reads TGTGCCAGCAGCTTTGAAGGACTGGGCGAAAAACTGTTTTTT.

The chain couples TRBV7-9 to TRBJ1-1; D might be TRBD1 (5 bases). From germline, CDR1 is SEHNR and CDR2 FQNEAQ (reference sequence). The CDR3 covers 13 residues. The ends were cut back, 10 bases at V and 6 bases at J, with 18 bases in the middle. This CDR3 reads CATAGGRASEAFF. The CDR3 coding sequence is TGTGCCACCGCGGGGGGACGTGCTTCTGAAGCTTTCTTT.

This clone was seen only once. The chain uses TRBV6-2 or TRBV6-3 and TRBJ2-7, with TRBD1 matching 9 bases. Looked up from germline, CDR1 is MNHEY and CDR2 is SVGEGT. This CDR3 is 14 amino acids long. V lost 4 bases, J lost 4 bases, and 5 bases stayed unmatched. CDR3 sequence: CASSLDRGRYEQYF. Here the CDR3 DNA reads TGTGCCAGCAGTTTGGACAGGGGACGATACGAGCAGTACTTC.

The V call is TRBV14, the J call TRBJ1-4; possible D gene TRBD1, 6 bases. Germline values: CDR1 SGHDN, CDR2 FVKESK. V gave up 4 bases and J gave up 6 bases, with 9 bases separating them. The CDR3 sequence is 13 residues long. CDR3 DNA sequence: TGTGCCAGCAGCCCGGACAGTGATGAAAAACTGTTTTTT. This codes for CASSPDSDEKLFF.